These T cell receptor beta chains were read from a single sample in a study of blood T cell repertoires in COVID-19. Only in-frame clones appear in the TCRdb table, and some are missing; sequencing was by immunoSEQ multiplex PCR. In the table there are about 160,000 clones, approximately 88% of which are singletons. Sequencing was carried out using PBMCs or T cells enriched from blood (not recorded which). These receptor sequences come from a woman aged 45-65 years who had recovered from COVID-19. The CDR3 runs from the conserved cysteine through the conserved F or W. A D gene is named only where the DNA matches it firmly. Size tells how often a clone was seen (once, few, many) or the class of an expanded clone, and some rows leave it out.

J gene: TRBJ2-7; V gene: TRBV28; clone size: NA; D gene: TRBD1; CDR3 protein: CASSDRAPSYEQYF; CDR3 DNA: TGTGCCAGCAGTGACAGGGCTCCCTCCTACGAGCAGTACTTC
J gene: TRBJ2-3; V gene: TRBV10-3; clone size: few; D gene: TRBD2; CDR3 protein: CATGLAGGSTDTQYF; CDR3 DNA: TGTGCCACGGGACTAGCGGGGGGGAGCACAGATACGCAGTATTTT
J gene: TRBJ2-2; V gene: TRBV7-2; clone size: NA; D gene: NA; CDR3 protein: CASSLDSSTGELFF; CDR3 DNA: TGTGCCAGCAGCCTCGACAGCTCCACCGGGGAGCTGTTTTTT
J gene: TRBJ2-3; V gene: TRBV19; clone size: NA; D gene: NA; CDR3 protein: CASSMFGGLSQYF; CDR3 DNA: TGTGCCAGTAGTATGTTCGGAGGTCTCTCGCAGTATTTT
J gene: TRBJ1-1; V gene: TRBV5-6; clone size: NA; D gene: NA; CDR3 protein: CASRFRGNTEAFF; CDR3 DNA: TGTGCCAGCAGATTCAGGGGGAACACTGAAGCTTTCTTT
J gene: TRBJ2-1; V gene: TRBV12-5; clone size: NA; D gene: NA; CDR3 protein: CASGFLTGYNEQFF; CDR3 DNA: TGTGCTAGTGGTTTTCTGACAGGCTACAATGAGCAGTTCTTC
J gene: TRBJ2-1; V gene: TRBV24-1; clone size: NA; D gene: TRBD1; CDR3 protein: CATSDHRGDRFF; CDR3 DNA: TGTGCCACCAGTGATCACAGGGGAGATCGGTTCTTC
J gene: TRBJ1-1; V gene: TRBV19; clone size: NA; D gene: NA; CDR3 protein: CASSLRQTSTEAFF; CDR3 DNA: TGTGCCAGTAGTTTAAGACAGACCAGCACTGAAGCTTTCTTT
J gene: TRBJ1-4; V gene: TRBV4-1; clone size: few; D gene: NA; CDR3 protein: CASSQVGGGEKLFF; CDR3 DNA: TGCGCCAGCAGCCAAGTTGGAGGCGGGGAAAAACTGTTTTTT
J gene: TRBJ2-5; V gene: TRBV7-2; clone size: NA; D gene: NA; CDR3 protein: CASSLGLTWTQETQYF; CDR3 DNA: TGTGCCAGCAGCTTAGGACTAACCTGGACCCAAGAGACCCAGTACTTC
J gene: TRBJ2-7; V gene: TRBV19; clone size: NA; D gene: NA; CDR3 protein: CASSISGINEQYF; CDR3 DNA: TGTGCCAGTAGTATTTCGGGGATCAACGAGCAGTACTTC
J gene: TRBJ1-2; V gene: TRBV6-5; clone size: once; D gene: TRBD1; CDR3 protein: CASRRGQGGNYGYTF; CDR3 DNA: TGTGCCAGCAGACGAGGACAGGGAGGCAACTATGGCTACACCTTC
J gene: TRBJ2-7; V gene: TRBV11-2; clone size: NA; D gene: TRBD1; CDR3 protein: CASSSPGTGGYEQYF; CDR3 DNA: TGTGCCAGCAGCTCCCCCGGGACAGGGGGCTACGAGCAGTACTTC
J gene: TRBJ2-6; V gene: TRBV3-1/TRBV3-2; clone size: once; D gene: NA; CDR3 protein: CASSQDLSSGANVLTF; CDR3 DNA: TGTGCCAGCAGCCAAGACCTATCCTCTGGGGCCAACGTCCTGACTTTC
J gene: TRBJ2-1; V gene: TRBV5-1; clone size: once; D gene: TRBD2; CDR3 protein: CASSSSGTSGASPYNEQFF; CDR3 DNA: TGCGCCAGCAGCTCCTCCGGGACTAGCGGGGCATCTCCATACAATGAGCAGTTCTTC
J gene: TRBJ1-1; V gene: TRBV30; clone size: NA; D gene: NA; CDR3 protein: CAWSQGIRTEAFF; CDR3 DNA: TGTGCCTGGAGTCAGGGGATAAGGACTGAAGCTTTCTTT
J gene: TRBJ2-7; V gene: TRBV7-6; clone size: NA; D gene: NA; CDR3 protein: CASSLVSAGVSYEQYF; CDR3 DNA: TGTGCCAGCAGCTTAGTCTCAGCCGGGGTTTCCTACGAGCAGTACTTC
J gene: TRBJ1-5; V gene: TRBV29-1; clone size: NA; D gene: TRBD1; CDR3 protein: CSVAKGADQPQHF; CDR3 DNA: TGCAGCGTAGCCAAGGGGGCGGATCAGCCCCAGCATTTT
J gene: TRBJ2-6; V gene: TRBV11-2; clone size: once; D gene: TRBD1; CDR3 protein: CASGLTGGRANVLTF; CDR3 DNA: TGTGCCAGCGGCCTTACAGGGGGCCGGGCCAACGTCCTGACTTTC
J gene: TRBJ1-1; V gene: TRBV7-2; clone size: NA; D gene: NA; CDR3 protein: CASSRHQNTEAFF; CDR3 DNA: TGTGCCAGCTCCCGACACCAGAACACTGAAGCTTTCTTT
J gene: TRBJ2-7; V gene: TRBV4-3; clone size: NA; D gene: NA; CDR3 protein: CASSQVQKSYEQYF; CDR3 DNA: TGCGCCAGCAGCCAAGTTCAGAAAAGCTACGAGCAGTACTTC
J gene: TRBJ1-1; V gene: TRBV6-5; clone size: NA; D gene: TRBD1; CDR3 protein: CASSPRQGRTEAFF; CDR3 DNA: TGTGCCAGCAGTCCAAGACAGGGGAGGACTGAAGCTTTCTTT
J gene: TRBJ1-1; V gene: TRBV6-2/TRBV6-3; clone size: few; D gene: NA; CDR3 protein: CASSPSGGLSLNTEAFF; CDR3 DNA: TGTGCCAGCAGTCCCTCGGGGGGCCTGTCCTTGAACACTGAAGCTTTCTTT
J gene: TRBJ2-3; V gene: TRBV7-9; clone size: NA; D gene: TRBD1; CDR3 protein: CASSLLSAGTGSDTQYF; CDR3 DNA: TGTGCCAGCAGCTTATTGAGTGCGGGGACAGGCAGTGATACGCAGTATTTT
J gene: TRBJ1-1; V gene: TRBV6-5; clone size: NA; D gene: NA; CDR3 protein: CASSPGQLAAFF; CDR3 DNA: TGTGCCAGCAGTCCTGGACAGCTCGCGGCTTTCTTT
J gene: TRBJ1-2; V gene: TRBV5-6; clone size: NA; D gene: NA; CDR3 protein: CASSSTDSRRGYTF; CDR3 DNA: TGTGCCAGCAGCTCGACGGACAGCCGTAGGGGCTACACCTTC
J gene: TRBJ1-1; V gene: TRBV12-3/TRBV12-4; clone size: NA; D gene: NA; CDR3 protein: CASSQGNTEAFF; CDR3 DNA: TGTGCCAGCAGCCAGGGGAACACTGAAGCTTTCTTT
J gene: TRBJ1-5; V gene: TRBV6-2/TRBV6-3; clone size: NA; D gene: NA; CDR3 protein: CASSEGNQPQHF; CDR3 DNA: TGTGCCAGCAGTGAGGGCAATCAGCCCCAGCATTTT
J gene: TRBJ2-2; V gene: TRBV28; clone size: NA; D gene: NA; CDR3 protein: CASRGGVGELFF; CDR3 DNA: TGTGCCAGCAGGGGCGGGGTCGGGGAGCTGTTTTTT
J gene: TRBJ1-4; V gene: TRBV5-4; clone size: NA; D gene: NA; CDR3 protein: CASSSPGGEKLFF; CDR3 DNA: TGTGCCAGCAGCTCCCCCGGCGGGGAAAAACTGTTTTTT
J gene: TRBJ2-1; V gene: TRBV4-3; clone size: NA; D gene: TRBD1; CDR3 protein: CASSQDIGTVSNEQFF; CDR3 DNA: TGCGCCAGCAGCCAGGATATAGGGACAGTCTCCAATGAGCAGTTCTTC